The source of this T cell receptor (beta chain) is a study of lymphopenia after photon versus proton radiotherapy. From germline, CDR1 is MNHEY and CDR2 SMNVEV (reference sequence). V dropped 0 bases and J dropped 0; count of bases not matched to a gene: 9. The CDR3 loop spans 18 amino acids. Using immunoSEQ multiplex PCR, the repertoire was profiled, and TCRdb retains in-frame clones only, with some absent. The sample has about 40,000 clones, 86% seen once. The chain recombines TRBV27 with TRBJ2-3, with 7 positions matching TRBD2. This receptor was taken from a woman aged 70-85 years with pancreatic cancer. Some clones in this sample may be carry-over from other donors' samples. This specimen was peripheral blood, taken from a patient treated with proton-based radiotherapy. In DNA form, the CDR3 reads TGTGCCAGCAGTTTATCCCGGCGGGGGTACACTAGCACAGATACGCAGTATTTT. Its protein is CASSLSRRGYTSTDTQYF.